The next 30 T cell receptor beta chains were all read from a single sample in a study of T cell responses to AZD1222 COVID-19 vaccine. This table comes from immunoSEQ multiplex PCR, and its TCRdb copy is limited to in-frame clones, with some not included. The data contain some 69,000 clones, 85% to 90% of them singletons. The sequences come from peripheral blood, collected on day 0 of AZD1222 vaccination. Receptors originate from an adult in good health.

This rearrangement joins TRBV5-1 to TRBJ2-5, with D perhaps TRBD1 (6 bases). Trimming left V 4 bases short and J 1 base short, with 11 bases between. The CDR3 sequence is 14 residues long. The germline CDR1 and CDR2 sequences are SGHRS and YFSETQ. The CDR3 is CASSATTGQETQYF. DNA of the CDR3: TGCGCCAGCAGCGCTACGACAGGCCAAGAGACCCAGTACTTC.

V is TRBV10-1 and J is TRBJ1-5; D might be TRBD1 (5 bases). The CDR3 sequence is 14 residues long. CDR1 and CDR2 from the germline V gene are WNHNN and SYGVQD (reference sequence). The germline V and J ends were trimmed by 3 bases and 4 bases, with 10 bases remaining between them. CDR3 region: CASSERTPNQPQHF. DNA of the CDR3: TGCGCCAGCAGTGAAAGGACACCGAATCAGCCCCAGCATTTT.

The CDR3 DNA reads as TGTGCCAGCAGTTTAGACAGGGACTATGGCTACACCTTC. Its translation is CASSLDRDYGYTF. The V gene is TRBV28, the J gene TRBJ1-2, with TRBD1 matching 7 bases. In germline, CDR1 is MDHEN, CDR2 SYDVKM. The V and J ends lost 2 bases and 3 bases, in that order; junction bases with no gene match: 0. The length of the CDR3 is 13 residues.

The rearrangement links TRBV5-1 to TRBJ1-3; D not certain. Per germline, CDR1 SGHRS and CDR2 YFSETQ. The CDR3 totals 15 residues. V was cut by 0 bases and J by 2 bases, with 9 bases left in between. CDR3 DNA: TGCGCCAGCAGCTTGGACCGGGGAACTGGAAACACCATATATTTT. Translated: CASSLDRGTGNTIYF.

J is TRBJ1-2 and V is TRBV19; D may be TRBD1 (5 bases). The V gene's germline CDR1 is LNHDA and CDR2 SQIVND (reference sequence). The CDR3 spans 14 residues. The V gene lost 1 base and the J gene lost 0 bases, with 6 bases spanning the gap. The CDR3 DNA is TGTGCCAGTAGTATAGCGGGGGCTAACTATGGCTACACCTTC. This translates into CASSIAGANYGYTF. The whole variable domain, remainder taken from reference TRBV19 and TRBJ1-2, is DGGITQSPKYLFRKEGQNVTLSCEQNLNHDAMYWYRQDPGQGLRLIYYSQIVNDFQKGDIAEGYSVSREKKESFPLTVTSAQKNPTAFYLCASSIAGANYGYTFGSGTRLTVV.

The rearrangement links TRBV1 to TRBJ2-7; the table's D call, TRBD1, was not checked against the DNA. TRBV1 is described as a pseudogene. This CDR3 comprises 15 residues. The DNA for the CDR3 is TGCACCAGCAGCCAATCGGACAGGGGGCGCGGCGAGCAGTACTTC. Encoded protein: CTSSQSDRGRGEQYF.

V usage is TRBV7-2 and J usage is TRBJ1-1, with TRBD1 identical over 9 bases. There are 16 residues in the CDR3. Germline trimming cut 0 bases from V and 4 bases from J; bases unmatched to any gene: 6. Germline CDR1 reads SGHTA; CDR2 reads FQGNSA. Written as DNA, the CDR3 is TGTGCCAGCAGCTTAGCTCGAGGACAGGGGACCACTGAAGCTTTCTTT. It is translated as CASSLARGQGTTEAFF.

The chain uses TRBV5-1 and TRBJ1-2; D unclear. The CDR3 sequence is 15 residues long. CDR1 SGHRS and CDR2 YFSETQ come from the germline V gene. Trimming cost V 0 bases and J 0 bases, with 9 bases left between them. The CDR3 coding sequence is TGCGCCAGCAGCTTGGAATCCGGGGCTAACTATGGCTACACCTTC. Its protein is CASSLESGANYGYTF.

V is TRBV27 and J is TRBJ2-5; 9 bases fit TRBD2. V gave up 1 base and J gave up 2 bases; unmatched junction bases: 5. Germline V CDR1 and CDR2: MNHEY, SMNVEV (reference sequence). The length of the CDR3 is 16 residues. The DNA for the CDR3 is TGTGCCAGCAGTTTATGGCGGGGGGGGATTCAAGAGACCCAGTACTTC. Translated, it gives CASSLWRGGIQETQYF.

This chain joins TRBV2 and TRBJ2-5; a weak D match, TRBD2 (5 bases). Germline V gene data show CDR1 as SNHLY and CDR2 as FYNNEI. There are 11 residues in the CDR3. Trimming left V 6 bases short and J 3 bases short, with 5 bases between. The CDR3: CASRREETQYF. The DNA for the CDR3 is TGTGCCAGCAGGAGGGAAGAGACCCAGTACTTC.

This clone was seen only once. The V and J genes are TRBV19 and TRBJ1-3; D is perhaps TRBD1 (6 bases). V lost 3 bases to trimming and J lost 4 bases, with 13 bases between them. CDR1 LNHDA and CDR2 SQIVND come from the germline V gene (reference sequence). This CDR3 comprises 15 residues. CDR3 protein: CASSIGTGSGNTIYF. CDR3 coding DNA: TGTGCCAGTAGTATTGGAACAGGGTCAGGAAACACCATATATTTT.

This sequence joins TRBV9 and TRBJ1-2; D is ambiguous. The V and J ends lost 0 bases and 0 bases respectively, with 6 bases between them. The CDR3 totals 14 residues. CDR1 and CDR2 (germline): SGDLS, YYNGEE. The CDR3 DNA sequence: TGTGCCAGCAGCGTAGCTACGGCTAACTATGGCTACACCTTC. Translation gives CASSVATANYGYTF.

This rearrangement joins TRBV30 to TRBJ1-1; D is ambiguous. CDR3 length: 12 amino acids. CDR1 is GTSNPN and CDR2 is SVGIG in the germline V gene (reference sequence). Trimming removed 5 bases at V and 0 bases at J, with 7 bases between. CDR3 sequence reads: CAWLAMNTEAFF. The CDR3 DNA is TGTGCCTGGTTGGCCATGAACACTGAAGCTTTCTTT.

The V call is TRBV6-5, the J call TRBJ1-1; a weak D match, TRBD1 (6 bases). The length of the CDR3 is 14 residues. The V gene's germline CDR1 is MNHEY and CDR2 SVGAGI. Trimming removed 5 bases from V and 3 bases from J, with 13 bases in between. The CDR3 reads CASSRDYRDTEAFF. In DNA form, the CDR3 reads TGTGCCAGCAGTCGCGATTACAGGGACACTGAAGCTTTCTTT.

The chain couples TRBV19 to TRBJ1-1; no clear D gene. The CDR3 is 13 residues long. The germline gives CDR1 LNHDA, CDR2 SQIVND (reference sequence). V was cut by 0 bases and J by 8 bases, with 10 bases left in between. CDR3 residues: CASSIDPVREAFF. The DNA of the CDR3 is TGTGCCAGTAGTATAGATCCTGTCAGGGAAGCTTTCTTT.

CDR3 protein: CASSLTDYGYTF. In DNA, the CDR3 is TGTGCCAGCAGCTTGACAGACTATGGCTACACCTTC. The genes are TRBV7-2 and TRBJ1-2, with D tentatively TRBD1 (5 bases). The length of the CDR3 is 12 residues. Trimming cost V 3 bases and J 3 bases, with 5 bases left between them. Per germline, CDR1 SGHTA and CDR2 FQGNSA.

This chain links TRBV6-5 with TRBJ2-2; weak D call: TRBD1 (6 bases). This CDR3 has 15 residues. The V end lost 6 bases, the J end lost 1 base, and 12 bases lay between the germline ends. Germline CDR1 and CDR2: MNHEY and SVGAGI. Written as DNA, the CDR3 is TGTGCCAGCAGCACCACAGGGAGGAACACCGGGGAGCTGTTTTTT. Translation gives CASSTTGRNTGELFF.

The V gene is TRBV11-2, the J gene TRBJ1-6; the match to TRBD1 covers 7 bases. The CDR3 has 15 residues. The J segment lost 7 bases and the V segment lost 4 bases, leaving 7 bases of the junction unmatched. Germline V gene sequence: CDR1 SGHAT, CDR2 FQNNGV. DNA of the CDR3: TGTGCCAGCAGCTCAGCGACAGGGTCCAATTCACCCCTCCACTTT. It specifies CASSSATGSNSPLHF.

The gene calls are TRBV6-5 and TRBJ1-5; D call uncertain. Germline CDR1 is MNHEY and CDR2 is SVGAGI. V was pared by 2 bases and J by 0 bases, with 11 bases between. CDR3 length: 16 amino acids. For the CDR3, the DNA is TGTGCCAGCAGTTACCGTCTGGGTGCTAGCAATCAGCCCCAGCATTTT. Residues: CASSYRLGASNQPQHF.

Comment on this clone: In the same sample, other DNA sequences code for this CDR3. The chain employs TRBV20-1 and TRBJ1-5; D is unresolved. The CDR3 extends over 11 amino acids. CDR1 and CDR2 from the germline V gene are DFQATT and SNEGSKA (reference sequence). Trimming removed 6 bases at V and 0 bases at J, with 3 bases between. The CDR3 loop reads CSASSNQPQHF. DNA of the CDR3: TGCAGTGCGAGTAGCAATCAGCCCCAGCATTTT.

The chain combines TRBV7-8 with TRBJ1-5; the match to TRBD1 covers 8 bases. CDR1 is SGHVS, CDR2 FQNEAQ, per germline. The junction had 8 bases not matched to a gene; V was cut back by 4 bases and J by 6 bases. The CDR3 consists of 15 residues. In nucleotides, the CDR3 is TGTGCCAGCAGCTCACAGGGGGAATTGGGTCAGCCCCAGCATTTT. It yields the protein CASSSQGELGQPQHF. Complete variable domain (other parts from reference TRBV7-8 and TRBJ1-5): GAGVSQSPRYKVAKRGQDVALRCDPISGHVSLFWYQQALGQGPEFLTYFQNEAQLDKSGLPSDRFFAERPEGSVSTLKIQRTQQEDSAVYLCASSSQGELGQPQHFGDGTRLSIL.

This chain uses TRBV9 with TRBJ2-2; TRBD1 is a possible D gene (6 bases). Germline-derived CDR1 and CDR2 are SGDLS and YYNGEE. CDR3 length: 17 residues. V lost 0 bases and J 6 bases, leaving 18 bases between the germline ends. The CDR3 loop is CASSVEPSTGFAGELFF. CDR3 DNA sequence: TGTGCCAGCAGCGTAGAGCCATCCACAGGGTTCGCCGGGGAGCTGTTTTTT.

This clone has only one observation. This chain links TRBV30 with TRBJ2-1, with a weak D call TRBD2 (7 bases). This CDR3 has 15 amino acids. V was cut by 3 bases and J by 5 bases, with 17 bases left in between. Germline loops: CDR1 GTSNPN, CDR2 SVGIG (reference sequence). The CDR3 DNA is TGTGCCTGGAGATGGGTGGGGGGGGCCCACAATGAGCAGTTCTTC. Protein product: CAWRWVGGAHNEQFF.

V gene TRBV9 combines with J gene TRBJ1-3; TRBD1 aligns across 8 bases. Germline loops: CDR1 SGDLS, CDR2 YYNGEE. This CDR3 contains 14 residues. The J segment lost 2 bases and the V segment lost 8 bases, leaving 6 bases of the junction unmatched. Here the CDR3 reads CASEAGGTGNTIYF. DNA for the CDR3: TGTGCCAGTGAGGCAGGGGGCACTGGAAACACCATATATTTT.

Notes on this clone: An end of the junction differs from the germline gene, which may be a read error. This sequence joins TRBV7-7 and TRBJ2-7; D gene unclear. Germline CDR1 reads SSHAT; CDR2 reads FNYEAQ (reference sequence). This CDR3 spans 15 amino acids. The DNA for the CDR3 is TGTGCTAGCAGCTTAGGCCACAGTTCATCCTACGAGCAGTACTTC. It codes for CASSLGHSSSYEQYF. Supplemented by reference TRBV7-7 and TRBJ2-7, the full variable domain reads GAGVSQSPRYKVTKRGQDVTLRCDPISSHATLYWYQQALGQGPEFLTYFNYEAQPDKSGLPSDRFSAERPEGSISTLTIQRTEQRDSAMYRCASSLGHSSSYEQYFGPGTRLTVT.

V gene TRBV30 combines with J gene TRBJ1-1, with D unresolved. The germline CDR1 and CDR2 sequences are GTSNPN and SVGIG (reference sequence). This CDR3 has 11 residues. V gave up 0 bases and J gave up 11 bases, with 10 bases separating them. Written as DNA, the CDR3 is TGTGCCTGGAGTGTAGACCGTCCTGCTTTCTTT. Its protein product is CAWSVDRPAFF.

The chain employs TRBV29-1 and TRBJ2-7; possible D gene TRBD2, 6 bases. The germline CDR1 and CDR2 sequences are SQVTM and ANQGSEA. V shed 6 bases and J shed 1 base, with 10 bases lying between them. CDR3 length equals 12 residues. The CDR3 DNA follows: TGCAGCGTCATGGAGGGTTCCTACGAGCAGTACTTC. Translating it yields CSVMEGSYEQYF.

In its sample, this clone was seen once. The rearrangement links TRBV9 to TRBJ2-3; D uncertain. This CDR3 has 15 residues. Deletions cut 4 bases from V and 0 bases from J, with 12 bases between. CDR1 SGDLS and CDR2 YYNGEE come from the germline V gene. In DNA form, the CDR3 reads TGTGCCAGCAGCATACGGCAGACTAGCACAGATACGCAGTATTTT. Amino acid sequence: CASSIRQTSTDTQYF.

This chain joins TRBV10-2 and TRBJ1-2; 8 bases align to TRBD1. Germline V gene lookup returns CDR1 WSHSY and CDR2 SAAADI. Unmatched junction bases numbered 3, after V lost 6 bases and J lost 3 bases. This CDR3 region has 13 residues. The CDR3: CASSTTGDYGYTF. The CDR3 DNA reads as TGCGCCAGCAGCACGACAGGGGACTATGGCTACACCTTC.

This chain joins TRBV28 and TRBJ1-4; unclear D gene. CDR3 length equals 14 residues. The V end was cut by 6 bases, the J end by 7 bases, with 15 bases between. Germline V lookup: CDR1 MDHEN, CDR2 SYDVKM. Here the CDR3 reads CASSLGGRGEKLFF. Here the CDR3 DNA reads TGTGCCAGCAGCCTGGGAGGGAGAGGTGAAAAACTGTTTTTT.